Listed here are 29 T cell receptor beta chains from one sample, sequenced in a study of T cell responses to AZD1222 COVID-19 vaccine. Some clones are missing from TCRdb's copy, which holds only in-frame ones; the method was immunoSEQ multiplex PCR. This repertoire shows around 170,000 clones, 90% found once; its top ten account for around 1.5%. The sample was peripheral blood, taken on day 0 of AZD1222 vaccination. The receptors here all came from an adult in good health.

The J gene is TRBJ1-3, the V gene TRBV11-2; no reliable D call. Germline V gene lookup returns CDR1 SGHAT and CDR2 FQNNGV. The CDR3 totals 15 residues. V lost 0 bases and J lost 2, with 8 bases in between. The CDR3 bases are TGTGCCAGCAGCTTAGAGAGGGTTACTGGAAACACCATATATTTT. Protein product: CASSLERVTGNTIYF. The whole variable domain, filled in from reference TRBV11-2 and TRBJ1-3, reads EAGVAQSPRYKIIEKRQSVAFWCNPISGHATLYWYQQILGQGPKLLIQFQNNGVVDDSQLPKDRFSAERLKGVDSTLKIQPAKLEDSAVYLCASSLERVTGNTIYFGEGSWLTVV.

The rearrangement joins TRBV19 to TRBJ1-5; TRBD1 is a possible D gene (5 bases). Germline CDR1 LNHDA, CDR2 SQIVND (reference sequence). There are 17 residues in the CDR3. V was cut by 3 bases and J by 3 bases, with 18 bases left in between. The CDR3 loop is CASSIPRQTHPNQPQHF. The CDR3 coding sequence is TGTGCCAGTAGTATCCCGAGACAGACTCACCCCAATCAGCCCCAGCATTTT.

The CDR3 DNA reads TGTGCCAGCAGTTTGGGACAGGGGACCTACGAGCAGTACTTC. It codes for CASSLGQGTYEQYF. J is TRBJ2-7 and V is TRBV28, with TRBD1 identical over 10 bases. CDR1 and CDR2 from the germline V gene are MDHEN and SYDVKM. The CDR3 loop spans 14 amino acids. Losses at the gene ends were 3 bases for V and 2 bases for J; bases not matched to a gene: 1.

J is TRBJ2-1 and V is TRBV9, with 10 bases lining up with TRBD1. Germline CDR1 is SGDLS and CDR2 is YYNGEE. J was trimmed by 7 bases and V by 0 bases; bases with no gene match: 4. There are 15 residues in the CDR3. For the CDR3, the DNA is TGTGCCAGCAGCGTAGAGGGACAGGGGCTGAATGAGCAGTTCTTC. Translating gives CASSVEGQGLNEQFF.

In DNA form, the CDR3 reads TGTGCCAGCAGTTACTCGATCCTATCTGGGGCCAACGTCCTGACTTTC. Residues: CASSYSILSGANVLTF. The rearrangement joins TRBV6-5 to TRBJ2-6, with D uncertain. CDR1 and CDR2 (germline): MNHEY, SVGAGI. The CDR3 has 16 residues. Trimming left V 0 bases short and J 1 base short, with 7 bases between.

The chain links TRBV18 to TRBJ1-1; D gene unclear. V lost 1 base and J lost 1, with 10 bases in between. This CDR3 region has 15 residues. CDR1 and CDR2 (germline): KGHSH, LQKENI. For the CDR3, the DNA is TGTGCCAGCTCACCACGAATTACAGAGAACACTGAAGCTTTCTTT. The encoded protein is CASSPRITENTEAFF.

This clone was detected only once. The V gene is TRBV11-2, the J gene TRBJ2-7; D possibly corresponds to TRBD2 (6 bases). From germline, CDR1 is SGHAT and CDR2 FQNNGV. V was trimmed by 2 bases and J by 2 bases, leaving 16 bases between them. The CDR3 is made up of 16 amino acids. This CDR3 is CASSLFPGGSTYEQYF. As DNA, the CDR3 is TGTGCCAGCAGCTTATTCCCAGGAGGGAGCACCTACGAGCAGTACTTC.

The gene calls are TRBV19 and TRBJ1-1; possible D gene TRBD1, 6 bases. The germline V gene has CDR1 LNHDA and CDR2 SQIVND (reference sequence). Between the trimmed V and J ends, which lost 6 bases and 0 bases, there was a span of 11 bases. The CDR3 is 14 residues long. Here the CDR3 reads CASRGATLNTEAFF. In DNA, the CDR3 is TGTGCCAGTAGGGGGGCCACCTTGAACACTGAAGCTTTCTTT.

The rearrangement uses TRBV4-1 and TRBJ1-5, with D uncertain. Germline CDR1 MGHRA, CDR2 YSYEKL. The CDR3 is 14 amino acids. The V gene lost 0 bases and the J gene lost 4 bases, with 7 bases spanning the gap. CDR3 sequence (DNA): TGCGCCAGCAGCCAAGATTTCCGGAATCAGCCCCAGCATTTT. This translates into CASSQDFRNQPQHF.

V and J are TRBV4-1 and TRBJ1-5; no clear D gene. Between the trimmed V and J ends, which lost 4 bases and 2 bases, there was a span of 24 bases. The CDR3 length is 19 residues. Germline V lookup: CDR1 MGHRA, CDR2 YSYEKL. CDR3 region: CASSPNLFGLAGRNQPQHF. The CDR3 DNA sequence: TGCGCCAGCAGCCCTAATCTATTCGGTTTGGCCGGACGCAATCAGCCCCAGCATTTT.

V is TRBV2 and J is TRBJ2-7; TRBD1 aligns across 7 bases. The CDR3 contains 18 residues. The junction had 11 bases not matched to a gene; V was cut back by 0 bases and J by 0 bases. Germline V gene lookup returns CDR1 SNHLY and CDR2 FYNNEI. The CDR3 region is CASSEALLLRDSSYEQYF. The CDR3 DNA reads as TGTGCCAGCAGTGAAGCGCTTCTTTTGAGGGACAGCTCCTACGAGCAGTACTTC.

The genes are TRBV4-2 and TRBJ1-2, with TRBD1 matching 9 bases. This CDR3 is 16 amino acids long. Losses at the gene ends were 0 bases for V and 6 bases for J; bases not matched to a gene: 8. Per germline, CDR1 LGHNA and CDR2 YNFKEQ. The CDR3 region is CASSQDSSGQGNGYTF. Written as DNA, the CDR3 is TGTGCCAGCAGCCAAGATTCTAGCGGACAGGGGAATGGCTACACCTTC.

V is TRBV9 and J is TRBJ1-2, with TRBD1 identical over 7 bases. This CDR3 spans 14 amino acids. Germline CDR1 reads SGDLS; CDR2 reads YYNGEE. V gave up 0 bases and J gave up 4 bases; unmatched junction bases: 3. The CDR3 spells CASSVDRGTYGYTF. The CDR3 region has the DNA TGTGCCAGCAGCGTAGACAGGGGTACCTATGGCTACACCTTC.

V usage is TRBV20-1 and J usage is TRBJ2-1, with 10 bases matching TRBD2. CDR3 length: 16 amino acids. With 3 bases clipped from V and 0 bases from J, the junction kept 5 bases outside the gene matches. Germline V gives CDR1 DFQATT, CDR2 SNEGSKA (reference sequence). CDR3 residues: CSASLLAGVSYNEQFF. CDR3 nucleotides: TGCAGTGCTAGTTTGCTAGCGGGGGTCTCCTACAATGAGCAGTTCTTC.

This chain joins TRBV11-2 and TRBJ1-6; D remains ambiguous. The V end lost 6 bases, the J end lost 8 bases, and 8 bases lay between the germline ends. The germline V gene encodes CDR1 SGHAT and CDR2 FQNNGV. The CDR3 contains 12 residues. CDR3 protein: CASSYEDSPLHF. CDR3 DNA: TGTGCCAGCAGTTACGAGGATTCACCCCTCCACTTT.

The chain employs TRBV4-1 and TRBJ1-1; tentatively, D is TRBD1 (5 bases). Germline V gene sequence: CDR1 MGHRA, CDR2 YSYEKL. Trimming removed 3 bases from V and 1 base from J, with 12 bases in between. The CDR3 contains 15 residues. The CDR3 coding sequence is TGCGCCAGCAGCCACCCCCAGGGAGCGAACACTGAAGCTTTCTTT. Amino acid sequence: CASSHPQGANTEAFF.

This sequence joins TRBV14 and TRBJ1-1; D is undetermined. Germline values: CDR1 SGHDN, CDR2 FVKESK. V was clipped by 3 bases and J by 4 bases, with 12 bases between them. The CDR3 totals 14 residues. The CDR3 reads CASSQDAPSTEAFF. The CDR3, as DNA: TGTGCCAGCAGCCAGGATGCGCCCTCCACTGAAGCTTTCTTT.

This clone was seen more than once but under ten times. This chain joins TRBV6-5 and TRBJ2-7, with D possibly TRBD1 on 5 matching bases. The CDR3 loop spans 15 amino acids. CDR1 is MNHEY, CDR2 SVGAGI, per germline. V lost 3 bases and J 3 bases, leaving 15 bases between the germline ends. CDR3 DNA: TGTGCCAGCAGTTATGAAAACCAGGGTTTCTACGAGCAGTACTTC. Its protein is CASSYENQGFYEQYF.

The V call is TRBV9, the J call TRBJ1-6; a weak D match, TRBD1 (5 bases). The germline V gene encodes CDR1 SGDLS and CDR2 YYNGEE. The length of the CDR3 is 16 residues. Trimming took 3 bases from V and 9 from J, leaving 19 bases between them. The CDR3 is CASSDGTEQEGSPLHF. CDR3 DNA: TGTGCCAGCAGCGACGGGACGGAACAAGAAGGTTCACCCCTCCACTTT. The variable domain in full, with the rest retrieved from reference TRBV9 and TRBJ1-6, is DSGVTQTPKHLITATGQRVTLRCSPRSGDLSVYWYQQSLDQGLQFLIQYYNGEERAKGNILERFSAQQFPDLHSELNLSSLELGDSALYFCASSDGTEQEGSPLHFGNGTRLTVT.

This clone was counted a few times. V and J are TRBV29-1 and TRBJ1-2, with 12 positions matching TRBD1. CDR1 and CDR2 from the germline V gene are SQVTM and ANQGSEA. The CDR3 has 14 amino acids. V shed 6 bases and J 6 bases; nucleotides not matched to a gene: 8. CDR3 in amino acids: CSVAHRDRGHGYTF. The CDR3 DNA sequence: TGCAGCGTCGCTCACCGGGACAGGGGGCATGGCTACACCTTC.

The chain joins TRBV11-2 to TRBJ2-2; tentative D call: TRBD2 (6 bases). Germline CDR1 and CDR2: SGHAT and FQNNGV. The CDR3 has 14 residues. With 6 bases removed from V and 5 bases from J, the gap between germline ends came to 13 bases. CDR3 region: CASRRGVGTGELFF. DNA of the CDR3: TGTGCCAGCAGGCGGGGAGTGGGGACCGGGGAGCTGTTTTTT.

The chain carries TRBV3-1 (or the pseudogene TRBV3-2) and TRBJ2-1; 8 nucleotides line up with TRBD1. Trimming at V came to 1 base and at J to 9 bases, leaving 5 bases not matched to a gene. The CDR3 contains 14 residues. From germline, CDR1 is LGHDT and CDR2 YNNKEL (reference sequence). The CDR3 protein is CASSQGAGGVEQFF. The DNA for the CDR3 is TGTGCCAGCAGCCAAGGGGCAGGGGGCGTTGAGCAGTTCTTC.

The chain couples TRBV29-1 to TRBJ1-6; the D gene is possibly TRBD1 (5 bases). The CDR3 has 13 amino acids. Germline assignment: CDR1 SQVTM and CDR2 ANQGSEA. With 4 bases removed from V and 9 bases from J, the gap between germline ends came to 13 bases. CDR3 protein: CSVVKGDGSPLHF. CDR3 sequence (DNA): TGCAGCGTTGTAAAAGGGGACGGTTCACCCCTCCACTTT. Using reference TRBV29-1 and TRBJ1-6 for the parts outside the CDR3, the full variable domain is SAVISQKPSRDICQRGTSLTIQCQVDSQVTMMFWYRQQPGQSLTLIATANQGSEATYESGFVIDKFPISRPNLTFSTLTVSNMSPEDSSIYLCSVVKGDGSPLHFGNGTRLTVT.

The chain combines TRBV7-9 with TRBJ1-6; D might be TRBD1 (5 bases). Germline-derived CDR1 and CDR2 are SEHNR and FQNEAQ (reference sequence). Trimming took off 5 bases at V and 16 bases at J, with 21 bases between the two ends. CDR3 length equals 14 residues. Written as DNA, the CDR3 is TGTGCCAGCAGCGACTCGAGGGCAGGGTGGGGGCTCCACTTT. It translates to CASSDSRAGWGLHF. Full variable domain (outside the CDR3, taken from reference TRBV7-9 and TRBJ1-6): DTGVSQNPRHKITKRGQNVTFRCDPISEHNRLYWYRQTLGQGPEFLTYFQNEAQLEKSRLLSDRFSAERPKGSFSTLEIQRTEQGDSAMYLCASSDSRAGWGLHFGNGTRLTVT.

V and J are TRBV30 and TRBJ2-2; TRBD1 is a possible D gene (5 bases). This CDR3 contains 12 residues. Trimming removed 5 bases from V and 7 bases from J, with 11 bases in between. Germline loops: CDR1 GTSNPN, CDR2 SVGIG (reference sequence). CDR3 sequence (DNA): TGTGCCTGGGGGCAGGGTAACGGGGAGCTGTTTTTT. Encoded protein: CAWGQGNGELFF.

The CDR3 nucleotides are TGTGCCAGCAGTTTCGGTTATAATTCACCCCTCCACTTT. Protein sequence: CASSFGYNSPLHF. The chain has TRBV28 and TRBJ1-6; D gene uncertain. Trimming removed 3 bases at V and 4 bases at J, with 4 bases between. Germline V gene sequence: CDR1 MDHEN, CDR2 SYDVKM. The CDR3 covers 13 residues.

The chain uses TRBV18 and TRBJ1-2, with TRBD1 matching 7 bases. The CDR3 sequence is 18 residues long. Germline lookup yields CDR1 KGHSH and CDR2 LQKENI. The trim removed 4 bases at V and 4 bases at J, leaving 18 bases unmatched. Here the CDR3 DNA reads TGTGCCAGCTCACTTGTCGAGACAGGGACCACCGACTTCTATGGCTACACCTTC. Its translation is CASSLVETGTTDFYGYTF.

V usage is TRBV7-2 and J usage is TRBJ2-5; tentatively, D is TRBD2 (7 bases). Germline V lookup: CDR1 SGHTA, CDR2 FQGNSA. V lost 6 bases and J 8 bases, leaving 19 bases between the germline ends. This CDR3 has 14 amino acids. The CDR3 is CASSQAGAAGTQYF. As DNA, the CDR3 is TGTGCCAGCAGTCAGGCGGGGGCGGCTGGTACCCAGTACTTC. Full variable domain (missing parts from reference TRBV7-2 and TRBJ2-5): GAGVSQSPSNKVTEKGKDVELRCDPISGHTALYWYRQSLGQGLEFLIYFQGNSAPDKSGLPSDRFSAERTGGSVSTLTIQRTQQEDSAVYLCASSQAGAAGTQYFGPGTRLLVL.

The rearrangement joins TRBV6-4 to TRBJ2-2; TRBD2 aligns across 15 bases. Germline loops: CDR1 MRHNA, CDR2 SNTAGT. Losses at the gene ends were 0 bases for V and 4 bases for J; bases not matched to a gene: 6. The length of the CDR3 is 19 residues. This chain's CDR3 is CASSDSRTSGGAGTGELFF. DNA of the CDR3: TGTGCCAGCAGTGACTCAAGGACTAGCGGGGGGGCCGGCACCGGGGAGCTGTTTTTT.